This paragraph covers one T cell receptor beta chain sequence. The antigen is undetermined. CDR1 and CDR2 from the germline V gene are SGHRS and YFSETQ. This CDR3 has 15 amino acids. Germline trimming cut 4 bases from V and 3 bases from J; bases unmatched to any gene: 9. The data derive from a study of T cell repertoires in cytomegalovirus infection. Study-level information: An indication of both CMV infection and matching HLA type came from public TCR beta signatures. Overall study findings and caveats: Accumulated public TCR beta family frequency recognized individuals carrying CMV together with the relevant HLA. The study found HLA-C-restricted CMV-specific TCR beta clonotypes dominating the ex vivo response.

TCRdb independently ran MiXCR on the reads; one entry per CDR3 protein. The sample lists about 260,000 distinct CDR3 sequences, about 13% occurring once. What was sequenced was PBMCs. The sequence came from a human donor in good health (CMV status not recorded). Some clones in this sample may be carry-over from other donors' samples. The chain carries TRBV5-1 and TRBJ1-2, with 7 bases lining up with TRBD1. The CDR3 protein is CASSQTTTGHYGYTF. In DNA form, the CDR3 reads TGCGCCAGCAGCCAAACTACGACAGGGCACTATGGCTACACCTTC.